Below are 6 T cell receptor beta chains sequenced from a single sample in a study of cytomegalovirus exposure and HLA in healthy donors (dated by TCRdb to the late 2010s). The library was obtained by the immunoSEQ multiplex PCR assay. For the multiplex PCR, a mixture combining 60 forward primers for TCR Vbeta segments and 13 reverse primers for TCR Jbeta segments was used. The table was pulled from immuneACCESS by TCRdb, which kept in-frame rearrangements only. Such tables lose some clones; where checked, under half of the loss comes from unresolved V genes, and the rest has no known cause. Across this sample there are some 84,000 clones, with 55% to 65% seen only once. The biggest ten clones account for 15% of the sample. Sequenced sample: PBMCs. These receptors were collected from a woman aged 40-49 years in good health and CMV-seropositive.

The CDR3, as DNA: TGTGCCAGCAGCAAACAGACAGGGCCTAATGAAAAACTGTTTTTT. Encoded protein: CASSKQTGPNEKLFF. The rearrangement links TRBV9 to TRBJ1-4; 7 bases map to TRBD1. The CDR3 runs 15 residues. V gave up 4 bases and J gave up 3 bases; unmatched junction bases: 6. The germline V gene encodes CDR1 SGDLS and CDR2 YYNGEE.

The chain combines TRBV15 with TRBJ1-2; D perhaps matches TRBD1 (6 bases). Germline CDR1 LNHNV, CDR2 YYDKDF (reference sequence). V lost 1 base and J 4 bases, leaving 10 bases between the germline ends. The CDR3 runs to 14 residues. CDR3 nucleotides: TGTGCCACCAGCAGAGCAGGGGCGTTCTATGGCTACACCTTC. Translated: CATSRAGAFYGYTF.

The count of this clone is one. V usage is TRBV28 and J usage is TRBJ1-4; no definite D call. Trimming shortened V by 8 bases and J by 8 bases, and 12 bases separated the two germline ends. CDR3 length: 12 amino acids. The germline V gene has CDR1 MDHEN and CDR2 SYDVKM. The CDR3 spells CASLQRGEKLFF. The CDR3 nucleotides read TGTGCCAGCTTACAACGAGGGGAAAAACTGTTTTTT.

The rearrangement links TRBV12-5 to TRBJ2-5; D gene unclear. Germline V lookup: CDR1 LGHNT, CDR2 FRNRAP. The V and J ends lost 1 base and 1 base respectively, with 4 bases between them. The CDR3 is 13 residues long. The DNA for the CDR3 is TGTGCTAGTGGTTTGGACACCCAAGAGACCCAGTACTTC. Its translation is CASGLDTQETQYF.

This chain connects TRBV19 to TRBJ1-3; possible D gene TRBD1, 6 bases. Trimming shortened V by 10 bases and J by 1 base, and 14 bases separated the two germline ends. Germline lookup yields CDR1 LNHDA and CDR2 SQIVND (reference sequence). This CDR3 comprises 14 residues. CDR3 sequence (DNA): TGTGCCACCCGGATTCAGGGGTCTGGAAACACCATATATTTT. Residues: CATRIQGSGNTIYF.

J is TRBJ2-3 and V is TRBV5-5; TRBD2 matches at 11 bases. Trimming at V came to 4 bases and at J to 3 bases, leaving 13 bases not matched to a gene. This CDR3 contains 18 residues. Germline lookup yields CDR1 SGHKS and CDR2 YYEKEE (reference sequence). CDR3 residues: CASSRTEVSGRETDTQYF. The CDR3 nucleotides read TGTGCCAGCAGCCGGACGGAAGTTAGCGGGAGGGAGACAGATACGCAGTATTTT.